This TCR beta chain is drawn from a study of blood T cell repertoires in COVID-19. Study details: Sites in the United States, Italy and Spain provided acute and convalescent COVID-19 samples. T cells, B-cell-depleted T cells, or PBMCs provided the cDNA or gDNA that served as material.

In the original workflow: Amplified reference gene primers provided the basis for estimating nucleated cell counts. Produced via immunoSEQ multiplex PCR; TCRdb's table is partial and in-frame only. D and trimming were read from the DNA, whereas the V and J calls and clone size are those reported in that table. The data show 15,000 to 20,000 clones, 85% to 90% seen once. V shed 7 bases, J shed 4 bases, and the junction held 3 bases outside the gene matches. This CDR3 contains 13 residues. The receptor was isolated from a man in his sixties or seventies with acute or convalescent COVID-19. The chain uses TRBV12-3 or TRBV12-4 and TRBJ1-5; 8 nucleotides match TRBD1. The specimen sequenced was peripheral blood. The CDR3, as DNA: TGTGCCAGCACCGGGACAGGAAATCAGCCCCAGCATTTT. Translation: CASTGTGNQPQHF.